The rows below give T cell receptor beta chains drawn from one sample of a study of T and B cells in COVID-19 patients. TCRdb analysed the multiplex PCR reads with MiXCR anew, one entry per CDR3 protein. The table includes under 20,000 distinct CDR3 sequences, roughly 28% detected once. The sample consisted of blood. The receptor set was obtained from a human donor who had recovered from COVID-19. Both conserved end residues are part of each CDR3. Each record gives: J gene, V gene, CDR3 protein.

j_call: TRBJ2-5
v_call: TRBV20-1
cdr3_aa: CSARDRLAGGTKETQYF

j_call: TRBJ2-3
v_call: TRBV15
cdr3_aa: CATSRESGGDTQYF

j_call: TRBJ1-1
v_call: TRBV5-1
cdr3_aa: CASRSTANTEAFF

j_call: TRBJ2-7
v_call: TRBV12-3/TRBV12-4
cdr3_aa: CASSRTSGGPYEQYF

j_call: TRBJ2-7
v_call: TRBV5-4
cdr3_aa: CASSSGQAETDYEQYF

j_call: TRBJ2-1
v_call: TRBV6-2/TRBV6-3
cdr3_aa: CASEGLAFEQFF

j_call: TRBJ2-7
v_call: TRBV6-2/TRBV6-3
cdr3_aa: CASSNRGYEQYF

j_call: TRBJ2-1
v_call: TRBV18
cdr3_aa: CASSAGQGARDEQFF

j_call: TRBJ1-1
v_call: TRBV19
cdr3_aa: CASSPGQGWENTEAFF

j_call: TRBJ2-7
v_call: TRBV6-5
cdr3_aa: CASHPQGSYEQYF

j_call: TRBJ2-2
v_call: TRBV20-1
cdr3_aa: CSALDRTNTGELFF

j_call: TRBJ2-7
v_call: TRBV6-6
cdr3_aa: CASSSGAYEQYF

j_call: TRBJ2-7
v_call: TRBV6-5
cdr3_aa: CASSYTSGGGEQYF

j_call: TRBJ2-3
v_call: TRBV6-1
cdr3_aa: CASRPRPGNTDTQYF

j_call: TRBJ2-5
v_call: TRBV25-1
cdr3_aa: CASSEYTPETQYF

j_call: TRBJ2-3
v_call: TRBV7-6
cdr3_aa: CASSPLSDTQYF

j_call: TRBJ2-1
v_call: TRBV6-5
cdr3_aa: CASTGLAGRNEQFF

j_call: TRBJ2-7
v_call: TRBV4-2
cdr3_aa: CASSPTVAGAAYEQYF

j_call: TRBJ2-7
v_call: TRBV6-5
cdr3_aa: CASRDHDEQYF

j_call: TRBJ1-2
v_call: TRBV6-6
cdr3_aa: CASNGPGEGYTF

j_call: TRBJ2-2
v_call: TRBV11-2
cdr3_aa: CASSLGGRGRVTGELFF

j_call: TRBJ1-3
v_call: TRBV12-3/TRBV12-4
cdr3_aa: CASSLTGSGNTIYF

j_call: TRBJ2-2
v_call: TRBV6-5
cdr3_aa: CASSYSTQGELFF

j_call: TRBJ2-2
v_call: TRBV19
cdr3_aa: CASSILGTSGGPGTGELFF

j_call: TRBJ1-1
v_call: TRBV12-3/TRBV12-4
cdr3_aa: CASSKHMNTEAFF

j_call: TRBJ2-2
v_call: TRBV2
cdr3_aa: CASSGQGANTGELFF

j_call: TRBJ2-5
v_call: TRBV5-4
cdr3_aa: CASSSSGGAGETQYF

j_call: TRBJ1-6
v_call: TRBV19
cdr3_aa: CASTNWGGDSPLHF

j_call: TRBJ2-3
v_call: TRBV6-2/TRBV6-3
cdr3_aa: CACRGDSTDTQYF

j_call: TRBJ2-1
v_call: TRBV4-3
cdr3_aa: CASSQLAGGNNEQFF

j_call: TRBJ2-7
v_call: TRBV11-2
cdr3_aa: CASSLDSGHRYEQYF

j_call: TRBJ1-3
v_call: TRBV19
cdr3_aa: CASSPGPFRSFSGNTIYF

j_call: TRBJ1-5
v_call: TRBV6-5
cdr3_aa: CASSQTGTGVWPQHF

j_call: TRBJ1-5
v_call: TRBV29-1
cdr3_aa: CSVWTGGQPQHF

j_call: TRBJ1-1
v_call: TRBV29-1
cdr3_aa: CSVVQLNTEAFF

j_call: TRBJ1-1
v_call: TRBV6-2/TRBV6-3
cdr3_aa: CASRDRVGGAEAFF

j_call: TRBJ1-1
v_call: TRBV28
cdr3_aa: CAIATDGPNTEAFF

j_call: TRBJ2-3
v_call: TRBV6-5
cdr3_aa: CASSYGDRGLTDTQYF

j_call: TRBJ2-3
v_call: TRBV6-2/TRBV6-3
cdr3_aa: CASSPGLAGTDTQYF

j_call: TRBJ2-7
v_call: TRBV6-1
cdr3_aa: CASSEDVSGFYEQYF

j_call: TRBJ2-5
v_call: TRBV6-5
cdr3_aa: CASSYSGLQEETQYF

j_call: TRBJ2-1
v_call: TRBV6-2/TRBV6-3
cdr3_aa: CASSYLGGAYNEQFF